This TCR beta chain was retrieved from a study of patients and donors after allogeneic stem cell transplantation. J gave up 5 bases and V 5 bases, and 6 bases lay outside the gene matches. Per germline, CDR1 KGHDR and CDR2 SFDVKD. This CDR3 has 16 residues. This clonotype was counted many times. TCRdb reanalysed the RT-PCR reads using MiXCR and keeps one entry per CDR3 protein. The sample has 400,000 to 500,000 distinct CDR3 sequences; roughly 16% are singletons. This receptor was obtained from a human donor who was either an allogeneic HSCT recipient or a stem cell or donor lymphocyte infusion donor (not recorded which). It is not recorded whose cells these are; they may come from a transplant donor. The chain has TRBV24-1 and TRBJ2-1, with 12 bases that match TRBD2. The sample was blood, either unsorted or a sorted T cell fraction (not recorded which). The CDR3 here is CATSARLAGDHNEQFF. The CDR3 coding sequence is TGTGCCACCAGTGCTAGACTAGCGGGGGACCACAATGAGCAGTTCTTC.